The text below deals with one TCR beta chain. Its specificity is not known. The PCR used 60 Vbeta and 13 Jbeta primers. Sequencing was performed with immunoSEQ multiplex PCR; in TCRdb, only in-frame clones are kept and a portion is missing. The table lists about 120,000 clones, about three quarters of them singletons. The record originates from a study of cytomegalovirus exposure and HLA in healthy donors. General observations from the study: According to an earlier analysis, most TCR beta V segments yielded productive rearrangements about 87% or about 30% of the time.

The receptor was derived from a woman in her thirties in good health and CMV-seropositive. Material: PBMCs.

The CDR3 DNA follows: TGTGCCAGCAGCTTATTAGGGGGGGAGAATGAGCAGTTCTTC. This sequence encodes CASSLLGGENEQFF. This rearrangement joins TRBV7-3 to TRBJ2-1; tentatively, D is TRBD2 (7 bases). The CDR3 totals 14 residues. Germline V lookup: CDR1 SGHTA, CDR2 FQGTGA. V lost 2 bases and J lost 7, with 12 bases in between. The whole variable domain, remainder taken from reference TRBV7-3 and TRBJ2-1, is GAGVSQTPSNKVTEKGKYVELRCDPISGHTALYWYRQSLGQGPEFLIYFQGTGAADDSGLPNDRFFAVRPEGSVSTLKIQRTERGDSAVYLCASSLLGGENEQFFGPGTRLTVL.